The 5 T cell receptor beta chains listed next were all sequenced from one sample in a study of blood T cell repertoires in COVID-19. Sequencing was performed with immunoSEQ multiplex PCR; in TCRdb, only in-frame clones are kept and a portion is missing. Here the sample spans roughly 160,000 clones, under 90% being singletons. The specimen sequenced was peripheral blood. The receptors stem from a woman older than 75 with acute or convalescent COVID-19.

The chain carries TRBV6-2 or TRBV6-3 and TRBJ2-7, with 7 bases fitting TRBD1. The junction had 10 bases not matched to a gene; V was cut back by 8 bases and J by 3 bases. The CDR3 totals 14 residues. From germline, CDR1 is MNHEY and CDR2 SVGEGT. CDR3 DNA sequence: TGTGCCAGCGGCCAGGGGGTTTGGAACTACGAGCAGTACTTC. It specifies CASGQGVWNYEQYF.

This chain joins TRBV19 and TRBJ1-6; D gene ambiguous. This CDR3 is 13 amino acids long. V was shortened by 10 bases and J by 3 bases, with 10 bases between the two germline ends. Per germline, CDR1 LNHDA and CDR2 SQIVND (reference sequence). Here the CDR3 reads CATRGYYNSPLHF. The CDR3 DNA follows: TGTGCCACCCGGGGTTACTATAATTCACCCCTCCACTTT.

This chain joins TRBV5-5 and TRBJ1-6; D remains ambiguous. The V gene lost 0 bases and the J gene lost 11 bases, with 18 bases spanning the gap. Germline loops: CDR1 SGHKS, CDR2 YYEKEE (reference sequence). The CDR3 spans 16 residues. CDR3 bases: TGTGCCAGCAGCTTGGGGGTTCCCGCGGGATTTCCACCCCTCCACTTT. As protein: CASSLGVPAGFPPLHF.

This sequence joins TRBV29-1 and TRBJ1-1, with D perhaps TRBD1 (6 bases). Germline-derived CDR1 and CDR2 are SQVTM and ANQGSEA. V was cut by 7 bases and J by 1 base, with 16 bases left in between. The CDR3 is made up of 14 amino acids. CDR3 DNA: TGCAGCGCAATCCGGGACAACCAGAACACTGAAGCTTTCTTT. This translates into CSAIRDNQNTEAFF.

The chain links TRBV9 to TRBJ2-6, with 8 bases identical to TRBD1. The CDR3 length is 18 residues. V dropped 4 bases and J dropped 0; count of bases not matched to a gene: 9. CDR1 and CDR2 from the germline V gene are SGDLS and YYNGEE. The CDR3 loop reads CASSLNRGVSSGANVLTF. The CDR3 nucleotides are TGTGCCAGCAGCCTCAACAGGGGGGTAAGCTCTGGGGCCAACGTCCTGACTTTC.